The 25 T cell receptor beta chains in this list originate from one sample, sequenced in a study of beta chain features in type 1 diabetes. Sequencing targeted expressed TCRB transcripts, as all isolated RNA had been reverse transcribed. Here immunoSEQ multiplex PCR was the method, and the copy in TCRdb shows in-frame clones only, minus some. The sample holds about 620,000 clones; 15% to 19% are singletons and the top ten take about 0.087%. Sequences were obtained from naive CD4+ T cells from blood. The receptors stem from a man aged 18 to 30 in good health.

The chain links TRBV9 to TRBJ1-1; D gene ambiguous. CDR1 and CDR2 from the germline V gene are SGDLS and YYNGEE. V shed 0 bases and J shed 5 bases, with 8 bases lying between them. There are 13 residues in the CDR3. The CDR3 loop is CASSVGSVTEAFF. DNA of the CDR3: TGTGCCAGCAGCGTAGGTTCGGTTACTGAAGCTTTCTTT.

This clone was seen more than once but under ten times. The chain is built from TRBV2 and TRBJ2-2; D perhaps matches TRBD2 (5 bases). The germline V and J ends were trimmed by 6 bases and 12 bases, with 11 bases remaining between them. CDR3 size: 11 residues. In germline, CDR1 is SNHLY, CDR2 FYNNEI. Here the CDR3 reads CASREARKLFF. As DNA, the CDR3 is TGTGCCAGCAGGGAGGCGAGGAAGCTGTTTTTT.

The chain carries TRBV7-9 and TRBJ2-7, with D maybe TRBD1 (7 bases). The CDR3 consists of 17 residues. Germline V CDR1 and CDR2: SEHNR, FQNEAQ (reference sequence). Trimming stripped 0 bases from V and 1 base from J, with 16 bases between. Written as DNA, the CDR3 is TGTGCCAGCAGCTTAGCCCGTACCAGGGGGGCATCCTACGAGCAGTACTTC. Its translation: CASSLARTRGASYEQYF.

This clone showed up just a few times. The rearrangement uses TRBV27 and TRBJ2-6; D might be TRBD1 (5 bases). V was pared by 0 bases and J by 0 bases, with 15 bases between. In germline, CDR1 is MNHEY, CDR2 SMNVEV (reference sequence). CDR3 size: 19 residues. The CDR3 loop is CASSLSLQDDPSGANVLTF. CDR3 coding DNA: TGTGCCAGCAGTTTATCGCTACAGGACGATCCCTCTGGGGCCAACGTCCTGACTTTC.

The chain links TRBV7-3 to TRBJ1-2, with a tentative D call TRBD1 (5 bases). Germline loops: CDR1 SGHTA, CDR2 FQGTGA. Trimming took off 5 bases at V and 7 bases at J, with 14 bases between the two ends. The CDR3 extends over 13 amino acids. This CDR3 is CASSMGGEGGYTF. The CDR3 bases are TGTGCCAGCAGCATGGGAGGGGAAGGTGGCTACACCTTC.

In its sample, this clone was seen a few times. This chain links TRBV5-4 with TRBJ1-3, with unresolved D. Germline V gene sequence: CDR1 SGHNT, CDR2 YYREEE (reference sequence). Trimming removed 4 bases at V and 4 bases at J, with 18 bases between. This CDR3 has 16 residues. CDR3: CASSTTTGPRGNTIYF. CDR3 bases: TGTGCCAGCAGCACAACGACCGGGCCCCGAGGAAACACCATATATTTT.

In this sample, this clone turned up a few times. The V gene is TRBV4-3, the J gene TRBJ2-1; D is unresolved. Trimming removed 0 bases at V and 0 bases at J, with 9 bases between. The germline gives CDR1 LGHNA, CDR2 YSLEER. This CDR3 is built from 16 residues. This chain's CDR3 is CASSQERQNSYNEQFF. The CDR3 bases are TGCGCCAGCAGCCAAGAAAGGCAGAACTCCTACAATGAGCAGTTCTTC.

This clone was detected only a few times. The V and J genes are TRBV7-9 and TRBJ1-1; 8 bases fit TRBD1. In germline, CDR1 is SEHNR, CDR2 FQNEAQ (reference sequence). The CDR3 has 14 amino acids. The ends lost 7 bases at V and 4 bases at J; junction bases unmatched: 8. The CDR3 DNA reads TGTGCCAGCAACCTAGACAGGGGTTTCACTGAAGCTTTCTTT. This codes for CASNLDRGFTEAFF.

V gene TRBV9 combines with J gene TRBJ2-5; 8 bases map to TRBD2. Trimming removed 4 bases from V and 5 bases from J; junction bases left unmatched: 13. The germline CDR1 and CDR2 sequences are SGDLS and YYNGEE. The CDR3 has 16 residues. The DNA of the CDR3 is TGTGCCAGCAGCCTTTCGGGAAGCGGGAGTTTGGAGACCCAGTACTTC. Residues: CASSLSGSGSLETQYF. The full variable domain, completed using reference TRBV9 and TRBJ2-5, is DSGVTQTPKHLITATGQRVTLRCSPRSGDLSVYWYQQSLDQGLQFLIQYYNGEERAKGNILERFSAQQFPDLHSELNLSSLELGDSALYFCASSLSGSGSLETQYFGPGTRLLVL.

This clone was seen a few times. This chain joins TRBV5-1 and TRBJ1-5; 9 bases line up with TRBD1. This CDR3 region has 15 residues. CDR1 and CDR2 (germline): SGHRS, YFSETQ. Trimming removed 4 bases from V and 4 bases from J; junction bases left unmatched: 6. As DNA, the CDR3 is TGCGCCAGCAGCCAACAGGGGGCAGTGAATCAGCCCCAGCATTTT. Its protein product is CASSQQGAVNQPQHF.

This clone was observed a handful of times. The same CDR3 also results from other DNA sequences found in this sample. This chain uses TRBV30 with TRBJ2-2; TRBD1 or TRBD2 may be the D gene (5 bases each). The CDR3 has 15 amino acids. Trimming shortened V by 0 bases and J by 7 bases, and 15 bases separated the two germline ends. Germline V lookup: CDR1 GTSNPN, CDR2 SVGIG (reference sequence). CDR3 DNA sequence: TGTGCCTGGAGTGTACGGCAGGGCGGGTACGGGGAGCTGTTTTTT. Protein product: CAWSVRQGGYGELFF.

There are a few counts of this clone. The chain has TRBV29-1 and TRBJ2-7, with 11 positions matching TRBD1. V was pared by 3 bases and J by 7 bases, with 14 bases of the junction left unmatched. There are 16 residues in the CDR3. The germline CDR1 and CDR2 sequences are SQVTM and ANQGSEA. The CDR3 nucleotides read TGCAGCGTTGAGACGTATCCCGGACAGGGGGCGGGGGAGCAGTACTTC. Translation: CSVETYPGQGAGEQYF.

The chain carries TRBV2 and TRBJ2-3; D unresolved. The length of the CDR3 is 13 residues. Germline V gives CDR1 SNHLY, CDR2 FYNNEI. The V end lost 7 bases, the J end lost 2 bases, and 10 bases lay between the germline ends. DNA for the CDR3: TGTGCCAGCAATATTGGGTTCACAGATACGCAGTATTTT. It encodes CASNIGFTDTQYF.

V usage is TRBV10-3 and J usage is TRBJ2-3; TRBD2 agrees at 9 bases. The CDR3 is made up of 15 amino acids. V shed 4 bases and J 4 bases; nucleotides not matched to a gene: 6. CDR1 ENHRY and CDR2 SYGVKD come from the germline V gene. CDR3 amino acids: CAISGTGTSSDTQYF. CDR3 nucleotide sequence: TGTGCCATCAGTGGTACGGGGACTAGCTCAGATACGCAGTATTTT.

The chain couples TRBV7-3 to TRBJ2-1; D call uncertain. This CDR3 comprises 13 residues. The V and J ends lost 5 bases and 4 bases respectively, with 9 bases between them. CDR1 SGHTA and CDR2 FQGTGA come from the germline V gene. The CDR3 region has the DNA TGTGCCAGCAGCCCTTTTGCGTACAATGAGCAGTTCTTC. Translating it yields CASSPFAYNEQFF. The full variable domain, its missing parts supplied by reference TRBV7-3 and TRBJ2-1, is GAGVSQTPSNKVTEKGKYVELRCDPISGHTALYWYRQSLGQGPEFLIYFQGTGAADDSGLPNDRFFAVRPEGSVSTLKIQRTERGDSAVYLCASSPFAYNEQFFGPGTRLTVL.

Here the CDR3 DNA reads TGTGCCAGCGGGGACAGGGTGAGCTATGGCTACACCTTC. Translating it yields CASGDRVSYGYTF. The chain carries TRBV27 and TRBJ1-2; 9 nucleotides agree with TRBD1. CDR1 is MNHEY and CDR2 is SMNVEV in the germline V gene (reference sequence). CDR3 size: 13 residues. Losses at the gene ends were 8 bases for V and 4 bases for J; bases not matched to a gene: 5.

This clone was found a few times. The chain joins TRBV5-4 to TRBJ2-2; D is unresolved. Trimming took off 1 base at V and 7 bases at J, with 8 bases between the two ends. Germline CDR1 and CDR2: SGHNT and YYREEE (reference sequence). The CDR3 extends over 13 amino acids. In DNA, the CDR3 is TGTGCCAGCAGCTTGTCTCCTAGCGGGGAGCTGTTTTTT. Protein: CASSLSPSGELFF.

In its sample, this clone was seen a few times. The chain couples TRBV5-1 to TRBJ2-7, with 7 nucleotides matching TRBD2. The CDR3 covers 15 residues. Losses at the gene ends were 3 bases for V and 2 bases for J; bases not matched to a gene: 8. In germline, CDR1 is SGHRS, CDR2 YFSETQ. The CDR3 DNA sequence: TGCGCCAGCAGCTCCGCTAGCGGAGAAACCTACGAGCAGTACTTC. Protein product: CASSSASGETYEQYF.

This clone came up a few times. V usage is TRBV7-2 and J usage is TRBJ2-4; D is ambiguous. Germline CDR1 is SGHTA and CDR2 is FQGNSA. The V gene lost 2 bases and the J gene lost 0 bases, with 8 bases spanning the gap. The CDR3 loop spans 15 amino acids. Here the CDR3 DNA reads TGTGCCAGCAGCTTACCGCTTATAGCCAAAAACATTCAGTACTTC. It specifies CASSLPLIAKNIQYF. Full variable domain (remainder filled in from reference TRBV7-2 and TRBJ2-4): GAGVSQSPSNKVTEKGKDVELRCDPISGHTALYWYRQSLGQGLEFLIYFQGNSAPDKSGLPSDRFSAERTGGSVSTLTIQRTQQEDSAVYLCASSLPLIAKNIQYFGAGTRLSVL.

A few counts support this clone. The V call is TRBV5-4, the J call TRBJ2-5; D unresolved. Trimming cost V 0 bases and J 7 bases, with 10 bases left between them. Looked up from germline, CDR1 is SGHNT and CDR2 is YYREEE (reference sequence). This CDR3 contains 13 residues. CDR3 region: CASSLDLEATQYF. The CDR3 DNA is TGTGCCAGCAGCTTGGACCTAGAAGCGACCCAGTACTTC.

This clone appeared many times. This chain links TRBV14 with TRBJ1-4; D unclear. V lost 4 bases to trimming and J lost 3 bases, with 9 bases between them. The CDR3 length is 14 residues. Germline loops: CDR1 SGHDN, CDR2 FVKESK. The CDR3 sequence: CASSRVSANEKLFF. The CDR3 DNA follows: TGTGCCAGCAGCCGAGTATCGGCTAATGAAAAACTGTTTTTT.

This clone came up a few times. The chain couples TRBV10-3 to TRBJ2-3; D not certain. The germline V and J ends were trimmed by 6 bases and 0 bases, with 7 bases remaining between them. CDR1 ENHRY and CDR2 SYGVKD come from the germline V gene. The CDR3 consists of 13 residues. Here the CDR3 reads CAIRDPSTDTQYF. Written as DNA, the CDR3 is TGTGCCATCAGGGACCCTAGCACAGATACGCAGTATTTT.

There are a few counts of this clone. The chain joins TRBV7-9 to TRBJ2-3; D is unresolved. V lost 5 bases, J lost 5 bases, and 14 bases lay in between. The germline gives CDR1 SEHNR, CDR2 FQNEAQ (reference sequence). CDR3 length equals 14 residues. Here the CDR3 DNA reads TGTGCCAGCAGCCTCCGGTCGAGTAAAGATACGCAGTATTTT. Translating gives CASSLRSSKDTQYF.

This sequence joins TRBV7-2 and TRBJ2-1; TRBD2 aligns across 10 bases. Germline CDR1 SGHTA, CDR2 FQGNSA. The CDR3 length is 16 residues. V lost 6 bases and J lost 0; bases outside the gene matches: 5. The CDR3 here is CASRYSSGSSYNEQFF. CDR3 coding DNA: TGTGCCAGCAGATACTCTAGCGGGAGCTCCTACAATGAGCAGTTCTTC.

This clone was seen a few times. The CDR3 loop reads CAIRDREDQPQHF. The CDR3 DNA follows: TGTGCCATCAGGGACAGGGAAGATCAGCCCCAGCATTTT. This chain uses TRBV10-3 with TRBJ1-5; 8 nucleotides agree with TRBD1. Germline V gives CDR1 ENHRY, CDR2 SYGVKD. The CDR3 totals 13 residues. Trimming at V came to 6 bases and at J to 5 bases, leaving 3 bases not matched to a gene.